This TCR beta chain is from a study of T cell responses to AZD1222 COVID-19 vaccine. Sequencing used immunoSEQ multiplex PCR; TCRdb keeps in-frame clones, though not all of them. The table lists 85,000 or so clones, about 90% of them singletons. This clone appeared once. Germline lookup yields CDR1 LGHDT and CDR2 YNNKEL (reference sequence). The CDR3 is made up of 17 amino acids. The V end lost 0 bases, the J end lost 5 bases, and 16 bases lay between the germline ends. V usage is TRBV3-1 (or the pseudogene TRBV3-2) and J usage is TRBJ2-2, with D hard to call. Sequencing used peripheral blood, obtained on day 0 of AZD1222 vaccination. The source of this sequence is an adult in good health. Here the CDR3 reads CASSQEMQYVWTGELFF. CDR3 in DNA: TGTGCCAGCAGCCAAGAGATGCAGTATGTGTGGACCGGGGAGCTGTTTTTT.